Below are 13 T cell receptor beta chains sequenced from a single sample in a study of cytomegalovirus exposure and HLA in healthy donors. Amplification used 60 Vbeta primers and 13 Jbeta primers. Sequencing used immunoSEQ multiplex PCR; TCRdb keeps in-frame clones, though not all of them. The sample has 200,000 to 250,000 clones. The sample was PBMCs. The source is a woman aged 25 to 45 in good health and CMV-seropositive.

The chain combines TRBV28 with TRBJ1-4, with no clear D. The CDR3 has 13 amino acids. Germline values: CDR1 MDHEN, CDR2 SYDVKM. V lost 4 bases and J 5 bases, leaving 8 bases between the germline ends. The CDR3 reads CASSYSMNEKLFF. The CDR3 DNA reads TGTGCCAGCAGTTACAGTATGAATGAAAAACTGTTTTTT.

The chain combines TRBV7-8 with TRBJ1-3; maybe TRBD1 (6 bases). Trimming took 4 bases from V and 2 from J, leaving 12 bases between them. The CDR3 sequence is 15 residues long. Germline CDR1 and CDR2: SGHVS and FQNEAQ. This CDR3 is CASSSLQGTGNTIYF. The CDR3 coding sequence is TGTGCCAGCAGCTCTCTACAGGGTACTGGAAACACCATATATTTT.

V and J are TRBV13 and TRBJ1-1, with TRBD1 as a possible D gene (6 bases). The CDR3 is 15 residues long. Germline V gives CDR1 PRHDT, CDR2 FYEKMQ (reference sequence). V was pared by 5 bases and J by 4 bases, with 17 bases between. The DNA of the CDR3 is TGTGCCAGCAGCGCGGACCACAGGGTAGGCACTGAAGCTTTCTTT. Translation gives CASSADHRVGTEAFF.

The chain uses TRBV2 and TRBJ1-1; D unclear. The CDR3 consists of 10 residues. V lost 7 bases and J 7 bases, leaving 7 bases between the germline ends. Germline V gene lookup returns CDR1 SNHLY and CDR2 FYNNEI. As DNA, the CDR3 is TGTGCCAGCATCTCCTTTGAAGCTTTCTTT. This sequence encodes CASISFEAFF.

V usage is TRBV6-1 and J usage is TRBJ1-5; D not resolved. The CDR3 has 17 residues. Germline CDR1 MNHNS, CDR2 SASEGT. V lost 2 bases, J lost 0 bases, and 14 bases lay in between. The CDR3 protein is CASSEPLSTYSNQPQHF. CDR3 in DNA: TGTGCCAGCAGTGAACCCCTCTCCACTTATAGCAATCAGCCCCAGCATTTT.

The chain's CDR3 is CASGRAQETQYF. The CDR3, as DNA: TGTGCCAGCGGGCGAGCCCAAGAGACCCAGTACTTC. The chain employs TRBV7-2 and TRBJ2-5; D is uncertain. The V and J ends lost 8 bases and 1 base respectively, with 8 bases between them. Per germline, CDR1 SGHTA and CDR2 FQGNSA. The CDR3 spans 12 residues.

The V call is TRBV5-5, the J call TRBJ2-1; D is possibly TRBD2 (6 bases). Germline V gives CDR1 SGHKS, CDR2 YYEKEE (reference sequence). Trimming shortened V by 1 base and J by 8 bases, and 16 bases separated the two germline ends. The CDR3 is 15 residues long. The CDR3: CASSLSIAEKDEQFF. Written as DNA, the CDR3 is TGTGCCAGCAGCTTGAGTATAGCGGAAAAGGATGAGCAGTTCTTC.

The chain couples TRBV18 to TRBJ1-5; 10 bases align to TRBD1. The germline V gene encodes CDR1 KGHSH and CDR2 LQKENI. The CDR3 covers 17 residues. Germline trimming cut 2 bases from V and 11 bases from J; bases unmatched to any gene: 15. CDR3 in amino acids: CASSPGTGADRGLAQHF. The CDR3 DNA reads as TGTGCCAGCTCACCAGGGACAGGGGCCGATAGGGGGTTGGCCCAGCATTTT.

The rearrangement joins TRBV5-6 to TRBJ2-7, with D possibly TRBD1 on 6 matching bases. This CDR3 has 14 amino acids. Germline loops: CDR1 SGHDT, CDR2 YYEEEE. Trimming left V 1 base short and J 4 bases short, with 12 bases between. CDR3 bases: TGTGCCAGCAGCTTGCCAGGGGAAACGTACGAGCAGTACTTC. Protein sequence: CASSLPGETYEQYF.

The rearrangement uses TRBV4-1 and TRBJ2-5, with D hard to call. The CDR3 totals 13 residues. V was cut by 0 bases and J by 9 bases, with 11 bases left in between. CDR1 MGHRA and CDR2 YSYEKL come from the germline V gene. The CDR3 DNA follows: TGCGCCAGCAGCCAAGATGAGTTCACGGCCCAGTACTTC. Protein sequence: CASSQDEFTAQYF.

This chain joins TRBV9 and TRBJ1-6; TRBD1 is a possible D gene (5 bases). The CDR3 has 13 residues. The ends were cut back, 0 bases at V and 7 bases at J, with 5 bases in the middle. CDR1 and CDR2 (germline): SGDLS, YYNGEE. In nucleotides, the CDR3 is TGTGCCAGCAGCGTAGGACAGAATTCACCCCTCCACTTT. Translation gives CASSVGQNSPLHF.

The chain joins TRBV4-2 to TRBJ2-2, with 9 bases fitting TRBD2. The V segment lost 5 bases and the J segment 5 bases; nucleotides outside the gene matches: 9. The germline V gene encodes CDR1 LGHNA and CDR2 YNFKEQ. This CDR3 has 16 amino acids. Here the CDR3 reads CASSSNSGSITGELFF. CDR3 nucleotides: TGTGCCAGCAGCTCAAATAGCGGGAGTATTACCGGGGAGCTGTTTTTT.

This sequence joins TRBV25-1 and TRBJ1-2, with TRBD1 matching over 9 bases. V trimming: 3 bases; J trimming: 1 base; junction bases outside the gene matches: 6. The CDR3 loop spans 16 amino acids. Germline CDR1 and CDR2: MGHDK and SYGVNS. CDR3 nucleotide sequence: TGTGCCAGCAGTGAGACCACAGGGGGCTTTAACTATGGCTACACCTTC. It encodes CASSETTGGFNYGYTF.